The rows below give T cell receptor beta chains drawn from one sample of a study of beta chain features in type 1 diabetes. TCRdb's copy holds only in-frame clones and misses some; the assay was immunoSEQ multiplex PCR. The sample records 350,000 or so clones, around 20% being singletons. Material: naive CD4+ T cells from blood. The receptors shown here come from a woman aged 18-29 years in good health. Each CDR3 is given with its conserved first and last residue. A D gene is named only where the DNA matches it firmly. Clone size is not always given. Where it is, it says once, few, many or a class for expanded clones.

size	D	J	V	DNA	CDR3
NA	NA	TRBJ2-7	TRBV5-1	TGCGCCAGCAGCTTGGCTAGCGATGTTTACGAGCAGTACTTC	CASSLASDVYEQYF
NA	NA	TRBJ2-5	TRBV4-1	TGCGCCAGCAGCCAAGATCCGGGAAGGTCTGGGAAGACCCAGTACTTC	CASSQDPGRSGKTQYF
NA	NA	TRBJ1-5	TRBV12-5	TGTGCTAGTGGTTTGGTACGGGGACAAAATCAGCCCCAGCATTTT	CASGLVRGQNQPQHF
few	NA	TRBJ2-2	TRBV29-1	TGCAGCGCTGAGACAGGTCGGGGCACCGGGGAGCTGTTTTTT	CSAETGRGTGELFF
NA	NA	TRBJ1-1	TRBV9	TGTGCCAGCAGCCTTAATCCCGGGGGGGACACTGAAGCTTTCTTT	CASSLNPGGDTEAFF
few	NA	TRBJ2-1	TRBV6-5	TGTGCCAGCAGTTGGGACGGGAGCTCCTACAATGAGCAGTTCTTC	CASSWDGSSYNEQFF
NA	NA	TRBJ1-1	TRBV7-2	TGTGCCAGCACTTTAAACACTGAAGCTTTCTTT	CASTLNTEAFF
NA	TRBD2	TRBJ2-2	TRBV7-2	TGTGCCAGCAGCACCCGGACTAGTGGCACCGGGGAGCTGTTTTTT	CASSTRTSGTGELFF
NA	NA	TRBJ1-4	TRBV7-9	TGTGCCAGCAGCTTTTATGGGGGCCCAAATGAAAAACTGTTTTTT	CASSFYGGPNEKLFF
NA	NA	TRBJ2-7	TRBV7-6	TGTGCCAGCAGCCCGCGAGTAACAGAAGCCAGAGAGCAGTACTTC	CASSPRVTEAREQYF
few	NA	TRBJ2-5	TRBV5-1	TGCGCCAGCAGCTTACCACTGAAAGAGACCCAGTACTTC	CASSLPLKETQYF
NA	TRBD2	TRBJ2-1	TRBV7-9	TGTGCCAGCAGCTTAGGGGTCGGGACTAGCGGCTACAATGAGCAGTTCTTC	CASSLGVGTSGYNEQFF
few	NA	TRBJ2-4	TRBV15	TGTGCCACCAGCAGAGTGGCTAGACTAGCCAAAAACATTCAGTACTTC	CATSRVARLAKNIQYF
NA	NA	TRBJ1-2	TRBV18	TGTGCCAGCTCACCCGGGGGGTCCAACTATGGCTACACCTTC	CASSPGGSNYGYTF
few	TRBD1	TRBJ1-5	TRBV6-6	TGTGCCAGCAGCCGAGGACAGGGGCCCAATCAGCCCCAGCATTTT	CASSRGQGPNQPQHF
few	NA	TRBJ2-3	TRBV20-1	TGCAGTGCTAGACAGACAGATACGCAGTATTTT	CSARQTDTQYF
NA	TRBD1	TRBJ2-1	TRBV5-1	TGCGCCAGCAGCGGGGGGCCACAGGGGGCTCGCAATGAGCAGTTCTTC	CASSGGPQGARNEQFF
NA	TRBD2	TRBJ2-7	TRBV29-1	TGCAGCGCTGCTGTGGGGGGGGGTGAGCAGTACTTC	CSAAVGGGEQYF
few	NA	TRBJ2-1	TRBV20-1	TGCAGTGCCAGGACTAACAATGAGCAGTTCTTC	CSARTNNEQFF
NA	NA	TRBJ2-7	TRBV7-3	TGTGCCAGCCTATACCGTGTTAGCGAGCAGTACTTC	CASLYRVSEQYF
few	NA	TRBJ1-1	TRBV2	TGTGCCAGCAGCGGTGAACTGAACACTGAAGCTTTCTTT	CASSGELNTEAFF
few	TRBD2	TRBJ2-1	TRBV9	TGTGCCAGCAGCCCCGTACGGGAGGGCCGGGAGCAGTTCTTC	CASSPVREGREQFF
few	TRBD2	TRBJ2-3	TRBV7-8	TGTGCCAGCAGCCTCGGACTAGCGGGAGCTGATACGCAGTATTTT	CASSLGLAGADTQYF
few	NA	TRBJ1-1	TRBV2	TGTGCCAGCAGTTTTCTAGGGGCGGTAGGTGCTTTCTTT	CASSFLGAVGAFF
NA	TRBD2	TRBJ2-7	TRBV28	TGTGCCAGCAGTTTATCGGCGGGAGGGTTCGAGCAGTACTTC	CASSLSAGGFEQYF
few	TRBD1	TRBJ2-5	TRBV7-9	TGTGCCAGCAGCCCAGGCCTGGGCAGGGGGAAAGAGACCCAGTACTTC	CASSPGLGRGKETQYF
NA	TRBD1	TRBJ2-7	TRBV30	TGTGCCTGGAATGGACAGGGAGGTACGCCGTACTTC	CAWNGQGGTPYF
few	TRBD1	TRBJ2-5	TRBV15	TGTGCCACCAGCAGAGCCGACAGGGGGTATCGAGAGACCCAGTACTTC	CATSRADRGYRETQYF
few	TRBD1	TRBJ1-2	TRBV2	TGTGCCAGCAGTACAGGGGTGGAGGGCTACACCTTC	CASSTGVEGYTF
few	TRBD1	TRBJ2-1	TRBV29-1	TGCAGCGTTGTGATCCGGGACAGTTCGCTCCAGTTCTTC	CSVVIRDSSLQFF
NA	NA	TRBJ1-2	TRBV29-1	TGCAGCGTCCTGACAGACTTAGCTAACTATGGCTACACCTTC	CSVLTDLANYGYTF
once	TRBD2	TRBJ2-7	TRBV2	TGTGCCAGCAGTAACCGGGAGGGCTACGAGCAGTACTTC	CASSNREGYEQYF
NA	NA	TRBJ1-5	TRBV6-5	TGTGCCAGCAGCGGCGGGGTCAATCAGCCCCAGCATTTT	CASSGGVNQPQHF
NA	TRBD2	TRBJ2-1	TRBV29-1	TGCAGCGTTGGGCTAGCGGGAGGGGGTGAGCAGTTCTTC	CSVGLAGGGEQFF
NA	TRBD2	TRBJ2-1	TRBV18	TGTGCCAGCTCGTCTACTAGCGGGACCTACAATGAGCAGTTCTTC	CASSSTSGTYNEQFF
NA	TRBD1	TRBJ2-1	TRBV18	TGTGCCAGCTCACCAACAGGGGGGTCTGAGCAGTTCTTC	CASSPTGGSEQFF
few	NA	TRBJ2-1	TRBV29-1	TGCAGCGTTGGAAGGGGGTCCTACAATGAGCAGTTCTTC	CSVGRGSYNEQFF
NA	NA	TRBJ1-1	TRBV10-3	TGTGCCATCAGTGCGGGCCCGGGATTGAGGACTGAAGCTTTCTTT	CAISAGPGLRTEAFF
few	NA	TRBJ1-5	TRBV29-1	TGCAGCGTTGAAATTAATAGCAATCAGCCCCAGCATTTT	CSVEINSNQPQHF
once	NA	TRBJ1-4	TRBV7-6	TGTGCCAGCAGCCCCTTAGCCGTGGCTCGTTCTGAAAAACTGTTTTTT	CASSPLAVARSEKLFF
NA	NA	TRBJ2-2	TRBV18	TGTGCCAGCTCACCATCGGGTGAGGGGAACACCGGGGAGCTGTTTTTT	CASSPSGEGNTGELFF
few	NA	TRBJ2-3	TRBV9	TGTGCCAGCAGCGTAGGTAGCGGACACACAGATACGCAGTATTTT	CASSVGSGHTDTQYF